The rows below give T cell receptor beta chains drawn from one sample of a study of breast tumors, draining lymph nodes, adjacent tissues. TCRdb ran MiXCR on the multiplex PCR reads and lists one entry per CDR3 protein. The sample includes some 66,000 distinct CDR3 sequences, 57% of them seen just once. The sample comprised breast tumor tissue. The origin of the receptors is a female donor with breast cancer. Some clones in this sample may be carry-over from other donors' samples. Each CDR3 is given with its conserved first and last residue. A D gene is named only where the DNA matches it firmly. Some rows have no size entry. The others give once, few or many, or a class for an expanded clone.

>NA|TRBJ1-2|TRBV5-1|NA
TGCGCCAGCAGCTTGGTCCCTAAGGGCGGCTATGGCTACACCTTC
CASSLVPKGGYGYTF
>TRBD2|TRBJ2-1|TRBV20-1|NA
TGCAGTGCCAGCTCACCACGGGCTAGCGGGTACTCCTACAATGAGCAGTTCTTC
CSASSPRASGYSYNEQFF
>TRBD1|TRBJ2-7|TRBV4-1|many
TGCGCCAGCAGCCAAATGACAGGGGATTACGAGCAGTACTTC
CASSQMTGDYEQYF
>TRBD2|TRBJ2-7|TRBV4-3|NA
TGCGCCAGCAGCCAAGGGACTAGCGGGAGGGAGCAGTACTTC
CASSQGTSGREQYF
>NA|TRBJ2-7|TRBV7-9|few
TGTGCCAGCAGCCGAGAAAGGGGGGTCTACGAGCAGTACTTC
CASSRERGVYEQYF
>NA|TRBJ2-2|TRBV7-2|NA
TGTGCCAGCAGCCGGACAAACCCCGGGGAGCTGTCTTGG
CASSRTNPGELSW
>NA|TRBJ2-2|TRBV28|many
TGTGCCAGCCAAGAGAGGGGGGACACCGGGGAGCTGTTTTTT
CASQERGDTGELFF
>TRBD1|TRBJ2-5|TRBV15|NA
TGTGCCACCAGCAGAGATCTCGAGACAGGGGGCGCGGAGACCCAGTACTTC
CATSRDLETGGAETQYF
>TRBD2|TRBJ2-3|TRBV4-1|NA
TGCGCCAGCAGCCAAGAGTCCCCGACTAGCGGGGGGTTCACAGATACGCAGTATTTT
CASSQESPTSGGFTDTQYF
>NA|TRBJ1-6|TRBV20-1|once
TGCAGTGCTAGTGCACAGGGCGACGGATCACCCCTCCACTTT
CSASAQGDGSPLHF
>TRBD2|TRBJ2-1|TRBV6-2/TRBV6-3|many
TGTGCCAGCAGTTCGACTAGCGGGAACTCCTACAATGAGCAGTTCTTC
CASSSTSGNSYNEQFF
>NA|TRBJ2-1|TRBV15|NA
TGTGCCACCAGCACGGAATCACTGGGGCACAATGAGCAGTTCTTC
CATSTESLGHNEQFF
>TRBD1|TRBJ1-5|TRBV2|many
TGTGCCAGCAGTGATCGGGGCAGGGGGAGTGACGGCAATCAGCCCCAGCATTTT
CASSDRGRGSDGNQPQHF
>TRBD1|TRBJ1-1|TRBV5-1|NA
TGCGCCAGCAGCCCTCGGGGACAGTTCAACACTGAAGCTTTCTTT
CASSPRGQFNTEAFF
>NA|TRBJ1-2|TRBV4-1|many
TGCGCCAGCAGCCCCGGGCCCGGAGCTAACTATGGCTACACCTTC
CASSPGPGANYGYTF
>NA|TRBJ2-3|TRBV20-1|many
TGCAGTGGGTGGGTCCCAGATACGCAGTATTTT
CSGWVPDTQYF
>TRBD2|TRBJ2-3|TRBV29-1|NA
TGCAGCGTTGAAGGACTAGCAGAACCCCCTAGCACAGATACGCAGTATTTT
CSVEGLAEPPSTDTQYF
>TRBD1|TRBJ2-7|TRBV5-1|NA
TGCGCCAGCAACCCCTCCTCTCAGGGGGCGAAAAGGATCGGGGAGCAGTACTTC
CASNPSSQGAKRIGEQYF
>NA|TRBJ1-4|TRBV6-5|many
TGTGCCAGCAGGCCAACTGCAACTAATGAAAAACTGTTTTTT
CASRPTATNEKLFF
>TRBD1|TRBJ2-3|TRBV20-1|NA
TGCAGTGCCCAGACAGGGGGCAACACAGATACGCAGTATTTT
CSAQTGGNTDTQYF
>NA|TRBJ2-2|TRBV6-6|many
TGTGCCAGCAGTACAGGGCCCAGCACCGGGGAGCTGTTTTTT
CASSTGPSTGELFF
>TRBD1|TRBJ1-5|TRBV2|few
TGTGCCAGCAGTCGGGACAGGGCGAATCAGCCCCAGCATTTT
CASSRDRANQPQHF
>NA|TRBJ2-2|TRBV5-6|once
TGTGCCAGCAGCTATGGACAGTTAAACACCGGGGAGCTGTTTTTT
CASSYGQLNTGELFF
>TRBD2|TRBJ2-2|TRBV6-5|NA
TGTGCCAGCAGTCGACTAGTCGGGGGGAGCACCGGGGAGCTGTTTTTT
CASSRLVGGSTGELFF
>NA|TRBJ2-1|TRBV18|many
TGTGCCAGCTCACCACAGGGAGGCTCCTACAATGAGCAGTTCTTC
CASSPQGGSYNEQFF
>NA|TRBJ1-6|TRBV5-1|NA
TGCGCCAGCAGCTTGGTCGGAAATAATTCCCCCCTCCACTTT
CASSLVGNNSPLHF
>NA|TRBJ1-2|TRBV19|many
TGTGCCAGTATGACAGGCTTTGGCGGGGGCTACACCTTC
CASMTGFGGGYTF
>NA|TRBJ1-6|TRBV20-1|many
TGCAGTGCTAGCGAAATCAGGACAGCTAATTCACCCCTCCACTTT
CSASEIRTANSPLHF
>TRBD2|TRBJ2-2|TRBV7-2|NA
TGTGCCAGCAGCCCTTCCTGGGGGGGGTACCAGCCCACCGGGGAGCTGTTTTTT
CASSPSWGGYQPTGELFF
>NA|TRBJ2-1|TRBV20-1|NA
TGCAGTGCTAGAGGATGGCAGGGAAGTGGCTACAATGAGCAGTTCTTC
CSARGWQGSGYNEQFF
>TRBD2|TRBJ2-3|TRBV5-1|NA
TGTGCCAGCAGCCCTTATGGACTAGCGGGAGCGGCTGATACGCAGTATTTT
CASSPYGLAGAADTQYF
>NA|TRBJ2-7|TRBV12-3/TRBV12-4|NA
TGTGCCAGCAGTTTAGGGCAGGGTGGTACCTACGAGCAGTACTTC
CASSLGQGGTYEQYF
>TRBD1|TRBJ1-5|TRBV2|NA
TGTGCCAGCAGTGAAGAAGGAGGGGGCGGCAATCAGCCCCAGCATTTT
CASSEEGGGGNQPQHF
>TRBD2|TRBJ2-2|TRBV12-3/TRBV12-4|NA
TGTGCCAGCAGTTTCGGGGGGGAGAACGGGCTCGGGGAGCTGTTTTTT
CASSFGGENGLGELFF
>TRBD2|TRBJ2-2|TRBV3-1|NA
TGTGCCAGCAGCCTAGGACTAGCGGGGGGCCCGAACACCGGGGAGCTGTTTTTT
CASSLGLAGGPNTGELFF
>NA|TRBJ2-1|TRBV20-1|many
TGCAGTGCTAGCGGCCATGAGCAGTTCTTC
CSASGHEQFF
>NA|TRBJ2-3|TRBV12-3/TRBV12-4|NA
TGTGCCAGCACCCCCCCAGGCACAGATACGCAGTATTTT
CASTPPGTDTQYF
>NA|TRBJ2-7|TRBV6-5|NA
TGTGCCAGCAGTCTCACAGGGAGGGACGAGCAGTACTTC
CASSLTGRDEQYF
>NA|TRBJ2-3|TRBV20-1|NA
TGCAGTGCTAGACTGTGGGACGGTGAAACTAGCACAGATACGCAGTATTTT
CSARLWDGETSTDTQYF
>TRBD1|TRBJ1-1|TRBV7-9|NA
TGTGCCAGCAGCCAGGGACAGGGAAGTTACACTGAAGCTTTCTTT
CASSQGQGSYTEAFF
>TRBD1|TRBJ2-3|TRBV6-6|NA
TGTGCCAGCAGTAGACCGGGACAGGGGAACACAGATACGCAGTATTTT
CASSRPGQGNTDTQYF
>NA|TRBJ2-3|TRBV24-1|NA
TGTGCCACCAGTGATTCGACCCAGGGGTCCGCGTATTTT
CATSDSTQGSAYF
>NA|TRBJ1-5|TRBV6-2/TRBV6-3|many
TGTGCCAGCAGTTACCAGTCTGATGAGAGGCAGCCCCAGCATTTT
CASSYQSDERQPQHF
>NA|TRBJ2-2|TRBV3-1|many
TGTGCCAGCAGCCAAGCTTGGGCCGGGGAGCTGTTTTTT
CASSQAWAGELFF
>TRBD1|TRBJ1-2|TRBV2|NA
TGTGCCAGCAGTGAGTGGAGGGGGCCCAACCAAGGGTTCACCTTC
CASSEWRGPNQGFTF